Following are 6 T cell receptor beta chains from one sample sequenced in a study of shared clonotypes between healthy human individuals. Terminally differentiated effector memory CD45RA+ cells were left out of the naive CD8 fraction, which was CD45RO-negative and positively selected for CCR7. Method: immunoSEQ multiplex PCR; TCRdb's copy keeps in-frame clones and lacks some. The repertoire holds around 2.1 million clones, with 85% to 95% as singletons. Sequenced sample: naive CD8+ T cells from PBMCs. The receptors come from a man between 18 and 35 years old in good health. Some clones in this sample may be carry-over from other donors' samples.

The chain combines TRBV6-5 with TRBJ2-7; 8 bases line up with TRBD2. CDR1 is MNHEY, CDR2 SVGAGI, per germline. The CDR3 runs to 16 residues. V lost 0 bases to trimming and J lost 2 bases; unmatched junction nucleotides: 6. CDR3 bases: TGTGCCAGCAGTTACTCGATAGCGGGAACTCCCTACGAGCAGTACTTC. Residues: CASSYSIAGTPYEQYF.

In this sample, this clone turned up once. This chain joins TRBV28 and TRBJ2-7, with 9 bases matching TRBD2. The CDR3 is 13 residues long. From germline, CDR1 is MDHEN and CDR2 SYDVKM. Trimming at V came to 3 bases and at J to 6 bases, leaving 3 bases not matched to a gene. The CDR3 bases are TGTGCCAGCAGTTTCGGACTAGCGCGCGAGCAGTACTTC. Translating it yields CASSFGLAREQYF.

The chain links TRBV5-1 to TRBJ2-7, with D unresolved. The V gene lost 0 bases and the J gene lost 0 bases, with 7 bases spanning the gap. The CDR3 runs 14 residues. Germline CDR1 reads SGHRS; CDR2 reads YFSETQ. In nucleotides, the CDR3 is TGCGCCAGCAGCTTGGCCAGGCACTCCTACGAGCAGTACTTC. Its translation: CASSLARHSYEQYF.

This clone was seen a single time. This chain joins TRBV9 and TRBJ2-6; weak D call: TRBD1 (6 bases). V lost 0 bases and J lost 0, with 19 bases in between. Germline V CDR1 and CDR2: SGDLS, YYNGEE. The CDR3 has 20 amino acids. The CDR3 DNA reads as TGTGCCAGCAGCGTAGCAACTGGGGGCAGGGCTGGCTCTGGGGCCAACGTCCTGACTTTC. Translated: CASSVATGGRAGSGANVLTF.

The genes are TRBV19 and TRBJ2-1; 7 nucleotides agree with TRBD2. CDR1 and CDR2 from the germline V gene are LNHDA and SQIVND (reference sequence). There are 18 residues in the CDR3. V was clipped by 7 bases and J by 2 bases; unmatched bases: 17. The CDR3 DNA reads as TGTGCCAGTACCTCCTCCGCGGCTAGCGGTCCGGCCTACAATGAGCAGTTCTTC. Protein sequence: CASTSSAASGPAYNEQFF.

The rearrangement uses TRBV11-2 and TRBJ2-7; 7 nucleotides agree with TRBD1. The V and J ends lost 8 bases and 6 bases, in that order; junction bases with no gene match: 7. Germline V CDR1 and CDR2: SGHAT, FQNNGV. This CDR3 comprises 12 residues. This CDR3 is CASGQVRGEQYF. In DNA, the CDR3 is TGTGCCAGCGGACAGGTGAGGGGCGAGCAGTACTTC.